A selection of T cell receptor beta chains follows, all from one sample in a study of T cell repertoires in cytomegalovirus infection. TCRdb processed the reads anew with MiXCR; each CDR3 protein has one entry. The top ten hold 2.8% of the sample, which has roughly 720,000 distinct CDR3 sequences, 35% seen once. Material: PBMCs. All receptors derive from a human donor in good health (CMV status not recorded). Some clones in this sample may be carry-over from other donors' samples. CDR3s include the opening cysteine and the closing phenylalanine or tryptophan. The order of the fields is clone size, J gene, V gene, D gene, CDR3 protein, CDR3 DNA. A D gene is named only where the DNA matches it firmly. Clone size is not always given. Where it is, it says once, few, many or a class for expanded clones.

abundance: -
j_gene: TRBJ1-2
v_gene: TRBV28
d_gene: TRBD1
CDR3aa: CASSGNTGGWAGYTF
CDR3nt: TGTGCCAGCAGTGGAAACACAGGGGGCTGGGCGGGCTACACCTTC

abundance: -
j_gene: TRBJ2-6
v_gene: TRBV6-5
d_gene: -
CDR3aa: CASSRKGGANVLTF
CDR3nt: TGTGCCAGCAGCAGGAAGGGAGGGGCCAACGTCCTGACTTTC

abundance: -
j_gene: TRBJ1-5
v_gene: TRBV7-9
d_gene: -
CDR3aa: CASSSRPRRGQPQHF
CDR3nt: TGTGCCAGCAGCTCGCGACCCAGACGGGGACAGCCCCAGCATTTT

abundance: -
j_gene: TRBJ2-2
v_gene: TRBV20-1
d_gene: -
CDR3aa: CSARVPVGYTGELFF
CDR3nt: TGCAGTGCTAGAGTTCCGGTTGGCTACACCGGGGAGCTGTTTTTT

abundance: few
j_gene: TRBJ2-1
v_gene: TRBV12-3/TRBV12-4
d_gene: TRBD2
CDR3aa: CASSSTGGGLEQFF
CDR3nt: TGTGCCAGCAGTTCTACCGGGGGGGGTCTTGAGCAGTTCTTC

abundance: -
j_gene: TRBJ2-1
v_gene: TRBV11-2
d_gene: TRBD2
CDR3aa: CASSFTSGSSEDNETFF
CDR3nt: TGTGCCAGCAGCTTCACTAGCGGGAGTTCGGAGGACAATGAGACGTTCTTC

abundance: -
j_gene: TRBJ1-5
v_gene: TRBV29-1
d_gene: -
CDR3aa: CSASADYSNQPQHF
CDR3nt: TGCAGCGCCTCCGCCGATTATAGCAATCAGCCCCAGCATTTT

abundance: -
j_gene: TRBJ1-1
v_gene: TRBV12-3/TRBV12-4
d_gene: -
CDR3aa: CASCGRPNTEAFF
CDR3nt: TGTGCCAGCTGCGGCAGACCAAACACTGAAGCTTTCTTT

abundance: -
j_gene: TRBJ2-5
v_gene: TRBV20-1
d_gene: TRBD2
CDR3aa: CSALVAGGNGETQYF
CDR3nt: TGCAGTGCTCTCGTAGCGGGAGGGAATGGAGAGACCCAGTACTTC

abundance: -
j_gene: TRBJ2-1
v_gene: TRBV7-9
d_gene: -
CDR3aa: CASSFKRELSYNEQFF
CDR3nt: TGTGCCAGCAGCTTTAAACGGGAGTTATCCTACAATGAGCAGTTCTTC

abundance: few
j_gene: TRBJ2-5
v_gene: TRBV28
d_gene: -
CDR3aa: CASSHPLRGRGRETQYF
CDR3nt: TGTGCCAGCAGTCATCCCCTCAGGGGGCGCGGGAGAGAGACCCAGTACTTC

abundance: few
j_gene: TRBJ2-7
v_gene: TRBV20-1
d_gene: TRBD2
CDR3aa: CSARLLARQYEQYF
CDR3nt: TGCAGTGCTAGGTTACTAGCGAGACAATACGAGCAGTACTTC

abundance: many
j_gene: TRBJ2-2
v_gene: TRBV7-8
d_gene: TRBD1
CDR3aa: CASTRDRGTGGELFF
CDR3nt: TGTGCCAGCACCAGGGACAGGGGGACCGGAGGGGAGCTGTTTTTT

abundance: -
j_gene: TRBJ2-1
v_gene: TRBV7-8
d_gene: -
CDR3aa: CASSLGLVRYNEQFF
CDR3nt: TGTGCCAGCAGCTTAGGGTTAGTTAGGTACAATGAGCAGTTCTTC

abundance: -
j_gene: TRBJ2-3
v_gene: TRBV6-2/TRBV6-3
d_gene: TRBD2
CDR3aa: CASSYGLAPDTQSF
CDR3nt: TGTGCCAGCAGTTACGGACTAGCCCCCGATACGCAGTCTTTT

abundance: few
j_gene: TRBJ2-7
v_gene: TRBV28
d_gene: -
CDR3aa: CASSLPSNYEQYF
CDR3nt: TGTGCCAGCAGTTTGCCTAGTAACTACGAGCAGTACTTC

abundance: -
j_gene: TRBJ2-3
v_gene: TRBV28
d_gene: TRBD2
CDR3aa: CASSFHGGGLAGEVQYF
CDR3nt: TGTGCCAGCAGTTTCCATGGGGGGGGACTAGCGGGGGAGGTGCAGTATTTT

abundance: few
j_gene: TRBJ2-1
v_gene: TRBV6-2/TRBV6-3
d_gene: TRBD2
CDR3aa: CASRLPQGLAGDEQFF
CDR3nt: TGTGCCAGCAGGCTCCCCCAGGGACTAGCCGGGGATGAGCAGTTCTTC

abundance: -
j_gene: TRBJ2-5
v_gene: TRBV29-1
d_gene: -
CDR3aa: CSVELSRAKTQYF
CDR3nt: TGCAGCGTTGAATTATCCCGGGCCAAGACCCAGTACTTC

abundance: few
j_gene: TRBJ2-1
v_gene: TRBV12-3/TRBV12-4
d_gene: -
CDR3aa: CASSPTEGNEQFF
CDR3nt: TGTGCCAGCAGTCCGACCGAAGGGAATGAGCAGTTCTTC

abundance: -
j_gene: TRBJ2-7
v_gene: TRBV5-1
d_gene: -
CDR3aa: CASSDDGRVEWNEQYF
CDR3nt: TGCGCCAGCTCTGATGACGGCAGGGTAGAATGGAACGAGCAGTACTTC

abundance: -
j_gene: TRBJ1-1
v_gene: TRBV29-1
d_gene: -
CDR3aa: CSVRWGGKNTEAFF
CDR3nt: TGCAGCGTTCGATGGGGGGGAAAGAACACTGAAGCTTTCTTT

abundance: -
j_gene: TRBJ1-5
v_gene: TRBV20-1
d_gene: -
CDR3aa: CSARDRTSYQPQHF
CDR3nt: TGCAGTGCTAGAGATCGGACCAGCTATCAGCCCCAGCATTTT

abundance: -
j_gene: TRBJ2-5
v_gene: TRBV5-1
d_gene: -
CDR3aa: CASSPTRRRGQETQYF
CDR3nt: TGCGCCAGCAGCCCTACCCGGCGGAGGGGGCAAGAGACCCAGTACTTC

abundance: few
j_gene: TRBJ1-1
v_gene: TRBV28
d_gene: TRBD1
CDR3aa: CASRTGDLTEAFF
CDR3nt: TGTGCCAGCCGCACAGGGGATCTCACTGAAGCTTTCTTT

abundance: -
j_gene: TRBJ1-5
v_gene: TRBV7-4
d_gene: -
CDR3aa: CASSLGQQIQAGKPQHF
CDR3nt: TGTGCCAGCAGCTTAGGTCAACAGATCCAGGCCGGCAAGCCCCAGCATTTT

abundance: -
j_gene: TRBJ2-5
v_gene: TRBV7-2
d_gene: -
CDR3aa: CASSLTRVGETQYF
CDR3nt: TGTGCCAGCAGCTTAACTCGAGTCGGCGAGACCCAGTACTTC

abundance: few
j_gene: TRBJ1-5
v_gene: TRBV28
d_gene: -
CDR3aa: CASSLFFWEGRSNQPQHF
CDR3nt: TGTGCCAGCAGTTTATTCTTCTGGGAGGGGCGTAGCAATCAGCCCCAGCATTTT

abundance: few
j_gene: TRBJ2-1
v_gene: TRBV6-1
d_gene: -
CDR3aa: CASRGDTKYNEQFF
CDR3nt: TGTGCCAGCCGAGGGGACACGAAATACAATGAGCAGTTCTTC

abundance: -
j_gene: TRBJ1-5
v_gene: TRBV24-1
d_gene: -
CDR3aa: CATSDQNKGGNQPQHF
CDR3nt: TGTGCCACCAGTGACCAAAACAAGGGTGGCAATCAGCCCCAGCATTTT

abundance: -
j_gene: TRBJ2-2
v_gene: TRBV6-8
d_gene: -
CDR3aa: CASSYSIGRNTGELFF
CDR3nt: TGTGCCAGCAGTTACTCGATTGGCAGAAACACCGGGGAGCTGTTTTTT

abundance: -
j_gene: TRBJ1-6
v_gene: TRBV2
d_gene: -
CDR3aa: CASSGAGRNNSPLHF
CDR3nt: TGTGCCAGCAGTGGGGCAGGGAGGAATAATTCACCCCTCCACTTT

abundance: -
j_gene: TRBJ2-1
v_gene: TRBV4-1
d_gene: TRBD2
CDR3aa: CASSQAGTSINEQFF
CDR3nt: TGCGCCAGCAGCCAAGCCGGGACTAGCATCAATGAGCAGTTCTTC

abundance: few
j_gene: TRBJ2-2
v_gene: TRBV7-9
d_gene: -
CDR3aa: CASSLGRGNTGELFF
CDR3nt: TGTGCCAGCAGCTTAGGAAGGGGGAACACCGGGGAGCTGTTTTTT

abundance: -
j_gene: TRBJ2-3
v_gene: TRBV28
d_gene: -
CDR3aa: CASSFPTRDRGDTQYF
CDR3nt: TGTGCCAGCAGTTTCCCTACTCGGGACCGGGGAGATACGCAGTATTTT

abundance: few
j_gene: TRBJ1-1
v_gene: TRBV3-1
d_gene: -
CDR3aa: CASSQDRSPLNTEAFF
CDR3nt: TGTGCCAGCAGCCAAGACAGGTCACCTCTGAACACTGAAGCTTTCTTT

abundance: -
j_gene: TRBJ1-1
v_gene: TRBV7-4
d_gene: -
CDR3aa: CASSLGHTRGEAFF
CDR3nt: TGTGCCAGCAGCTTAGGGCACACTCGAGGTGAAGCTTTCTTT

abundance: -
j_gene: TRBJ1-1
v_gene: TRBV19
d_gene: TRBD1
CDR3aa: CASSISDRAEAFF
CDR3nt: TGTGCCAGTAGTATCTCCGACAGGGCCGAAGCTTTCTTT

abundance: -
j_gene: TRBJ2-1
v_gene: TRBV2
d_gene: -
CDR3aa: CASRADSGSSYNEQFF
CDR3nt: TGTGCCAGCAGGGCGGATAGCGGTAGCTCCTACAATGAGCAGTTCTTC

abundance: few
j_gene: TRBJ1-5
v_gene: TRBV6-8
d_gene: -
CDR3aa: CASSTWGYQPQHF
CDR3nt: TGTGCCAGCAGTACCTGGGGGTATCAGCCCCAGCATTTT

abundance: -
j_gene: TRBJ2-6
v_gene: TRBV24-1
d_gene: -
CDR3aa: CATAGFGANVLTF
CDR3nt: TGTGCCACCGCGGGCTTTGGGGCCAACGTCCTGACTTTC

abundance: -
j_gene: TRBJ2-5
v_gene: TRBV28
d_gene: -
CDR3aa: CASSSTGTYEETQYF
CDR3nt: TGTGCCAGCAGTTCTACCGGGACATATGAGGAGACCCAGTACTTC

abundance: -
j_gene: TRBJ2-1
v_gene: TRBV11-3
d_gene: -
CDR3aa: CASSLDGRPLNEQFF
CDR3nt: TGTGCCAGCAGCTTAGATGGGCGACCCCTCAATGAGCAGTTCTTC

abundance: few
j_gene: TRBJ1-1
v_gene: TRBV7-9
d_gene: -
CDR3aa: CASSLQTNTEAFF
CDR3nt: TGTGCCAGCAGCTTGCAGACGAACACTGAAGCTTTCTTT

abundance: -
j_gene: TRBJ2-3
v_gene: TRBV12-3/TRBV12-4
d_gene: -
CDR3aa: CASRAFGSSSTDTQYF
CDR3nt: TGTGCCAGCAGAGCATTCGGGAGCAGCAGCACAGATACGCAGTATTTT

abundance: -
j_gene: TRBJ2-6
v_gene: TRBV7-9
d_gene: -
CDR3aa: CASSPPRGGQPGANVLTF
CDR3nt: TGTGCCAGCAGCCCCCCACGGGGAGGACAACCTGGGGCCAACGTCCTGACTTTC